Below, 26 T cell receptor beta chains from the same sample are listed, as sequenced in a study of blood T cell repertoires in COVID-19. The method was immunoSEQ multiplex PCR; TCRdb's version includes in-frame clones alone and lacks a portion of them. The table includes 310,000 or so clones, about nine tenths detected once. Sequenced material: PBMCs or T cells enriched from blood (not recorded which). Receptor source: a woman in her late teens or twenties who had recovered from COVID-19.

In its sample, this clone was seen once. This sequence joins TRBV10-2 and TRBJ1-6; D is undetermined. V lost 0 bases, J lost 7 bases, and 4 bases lay in between. The CDR3 runs to 13 residues. In germline, CDR1 is WSHSY, CDR2 SAAADI. The CDR3 loop is CASSESMNSPLHF. CDR3 nucleotide sequence: TGCGCCAGCAGTGAGTCCATGAATTCACCCCTCCACTTT.

The chain links TRBV30 to TRBJ2-2; TRBD2 matches at 13 bases. CDR3 length equals 16 residues. Germline V lookup: CDR1 GTSNPN, CDR2 SVGIG (reference sequence). J gave up 7 bases and V 5 bases, and 10 bases lay outside the gene matches. CDR3 nucleotides: TGTGCCTGGGACCTCGGACTAGCGGGAGTTGGCGGGGAGCTGTTTTTT. Its translation: CAWDLGLAGVGGELFF.

The chain links TRBV2 to TRBJ1-2, with D possibly matching TRBD1 (5 bases). The length of the CDR3 is 14 residues. Germline V gene lookup returns CDR1 SNHLY and CDR2 FYNNEI. Trimming removed 4 bases from V and 2 bases from J, with 11 bases in between. The CDR3 sequence: CASSADSQNYGYTF. As DNA, the CDR3 is TGTGCCAGCAGTGCTGACAGCCAAAACTATGGCTACACCTTC.

The rearrangement links TRBV9 to TRBJ2-1, with TRBD2 identical over 7 bases. Germline-derived CDR1 and CDR2 are SGDLS and YYNGEE. The CDR3 runs to 16 residues. J was trimmed by 3 bases and V by 0 bases; bases with no gene match: 6. CDR3 in DNA: TGTGCCAGCAGCGTAGCAACTAGCGAGAACTACAATGAGCAGTTCTTC. Its translation: CASSVATSENYNEQFF. Supplemented by reference TRBV9 and TRBJ2-1, the full variable domain reads DSGVTQTPKHLITATGQRVTLRCSPRSGDLSVYWYQQSLDQGLQFLIQYYNGEERAKGNILERFSAQQFPDLHSELNLSSLELGDSALYFCASSVATSENYNEQFFGPGTRLTVL.

The V call is TRBV7-9, the J call TRBJ1-2, with 8 bases identical to TRBD1. Germline V gives CDR1 SEHNR, CDR2 FQNEAQ (reference sequence). This CDR3 is 13 amino acids long. Trimming removed 3 bases from V and 7 bases from J; junction bases left unmatched: 4. CDR3: CASSFQGAVGYTF. The CDR3 DNA reads TGTGCCAGCAGCTTCCAGGGGGCAGTTGGCTACACCTTC.

This chain's CDR3 is CASSLKTREQYF. The CDR3 DNA reads as TGTGCCAGCAGCCTTAAGACTCGCGAGCAGTACTTC. The gene calls are TRBV5-6 and TRBJ2-7; D unresolved. Per the germline V gene, CDR1 is SGHDT and CDR2 is YYEEEE. The CDR3 spans 12 residues. The V end lost 4 bases, the J end lost 6 bases, and 11 bases lay between the germline ends.

The chain joins TRBV7-2 to TRBJ2-5; D perhaps matches TRBD2 (6 bases). Trimming stripped 5 bases from V and 5 bases from J, with 15 bases between. This CDR3 is built from 14 residues. Germline V CDR1 and CDR2: SGHTA, FQGNSA. The CDR3 protein is CASSLTGVWETQYF. Written as DNA, the CDR3 is TGTGCCAGCAGCCTCACGGGGGTTTGGGAGACCCAGTACTTC. The whole variable domain, filled in from reference TRBV7-2 and TRBJ2-5, reads GAGVSQSPSNKVTEKGKDVELRCDPISGHTALYWYRQSLGQGLEFLIYFQGNSAPDKSGLPSDRFSAERTGGSVSTLTIQRTQQEDSAVYLCASSLTGVWETQYFGPGTRLLVL.

The chain recombines TRBV12-3 or TRBV12-4 with TRBJ1-1, with 7 bases that match TRBD1. The CDR3 extends over 12 amino acids. V was clipped by 5 bases and J by 9 bases; unmatched bases: 6. The CDR3 region is CASSGQVGKAFF. CDR3 nucleotides: TGTGCCAGCAGTGGACAGGTGGGGAAAGCTTTCTTT.

The rearrangement links TRBV2 to TRBJ1-3; the D gene is possibly TRBD1 (5 bases). The germline CDR1 and CDR2 sequences are SNHLY and FYNNEI. V lost 6 bases and J 4 bases, leaving 16 bases between the germline ends. The CDR3 has 15 residues. The CDR3 region is CASRQDYSSGNTIYF. In DNA, the CDR3 is TGTGCCAGCAGACAGGATTATAGTTCAGGAAACACCATATATTTT.

This clone showed up just a few times. This chain's CDR3 is CASSPPGRGHGYTF. In DNA, the CDR3 is TGTGCCAGCTCACCACCGGGCAGGGGGCATGGCTACACCTTC. The rearrangement uses TRBV18 and TRBJ1-2; TRBD1 matches 8 bases. The CDR3 runs 14 residues. Germline V gene data show CDR1 as KGHSH and CDR2 as LQKENI. Germline trimming cut 0 bases from V and 6 bases from J; bases unmatched to any gene: 3.

This chain uses TRBV9 with TRBJ2-5, with TRBD2 identical over 8 bases. The CDR3 contains 14 residues. Germline V gene data show CDR1 as SGDLS and CDR2 as YYNGEE. The V segment lost 7 bases and the J segment 0 bases; nucleotides outside the gene matches: 5. CDR3 sequence reads: CASGSGDYQETQYF. CDR3 nucleotides: TGTGCCAGCGGTAGCGGGGACTACCAAGAGACCCAGTACTTC.

This sequence joins TRBV10-1 and TRBJ1-2, with TRBD1 as a possible D gene (5 bases). With 3 bases removed from V and 8 bases from J, the gap between germline ends came to 13 bases. In germline, CDR1 is WNHNN, CDR2 SYGVQD (reference sequence). CDR3 length equals 13 residues. This CDR3 reads CASSDHRWGGYTF. CDR3 bases: TGCGCCAGCAGTGATCACAGGTGGGGAGGCTACACCTTC.

The genes are TRBV9 and TRBJ1-6, with D maybe TRBD1 (5 bases). Germline assignment: CDR1 SGDLS and CDR2 YYNGEE. This CDR3 region has 15 residues. Trimming removed 3 bases from V and 7 bases from J, with 14 bases in between. The DNA for the CDR3 is TGTGCCAGCAGCGCTTACGCAGGGAACAATTCACCCCTCCACTTT. It yields the protein CASSAYAGNNSPLHF.

This rearrangement joins TRBV7-9 to TRBJ2-5; the match to TRBD2 covers 7 bases. The J segment lost 4 bases and the V segment lost 2 bases, leaving 4 bases of the junction unmatched. Germline V gives CDR1 SEHNR, CDR2 FQNEAQ (reference sequence). This CDR3 has 14 residues. CDR3 nucleotides: TGTGCCAGCAGCTTAAGTAGGGAGGGAGAGACCCAGTACTTC. The encoded protein is CASSLSREGETQYF. Looking up the rest from reference TRBV7-9 and TRBJ2-5 gives the full variable domain: DTGVSQNPRHKITKRGQNVTFRCDPISEHNRLYWYRQTLGQGPEFLTYFQNEAQLEKSRLLSDRFSAERPKGSFSTLEIQRTEQGDSAMYLCASSLSREGETQYFGPGTRLLVL.

Only one count was recorded for this clone. This chain links TRBV27 with TRBJ1-5; TRBD1 is a possible D gene (5 bases). Germline CDR1 is MNHEY and CDR2 is SMNVEV (reference sequence). Trimming left V 0 bases short and J 0 bases short, with 6 bases between. This CDR3 spans 15 amino acids. The chain's CDR3 is CASSLSGLSNQPQHF. DNA for the CDR3: TGTGCCAGCAGTTTATCGGGACTTAGCAATCAGCCCCAGCATTTT.

This chain uses TRBV5-1 with TRBJ2-1; a weak D match, TRBD1 (5 bases). CDR1 and CDR2 from the germline V gene are SGHRS and YFSETQ. Trimming removed 4 bases at V and 3 bases at J, with 8 bases between. The length of the CDR3 is 13 residues. The CDR3 protein is CASSAQGYNEQFF. The CDR3 nucleotides read TGCGCCAGCAGCGCTCAGGGCTACAATGAGCAGTTCTTC.

The chain combines TRBV5-8 with TRBJ2-7; 10 nucleotides line up with TRBD1. Per germline, CDR1 SGHTS and CDR2 YDEGEE. The CDR3 consists of 15 residues. Losses at the gene ends were 3 bases for V and 2 bases for J; bases not matched to a gene: 5. The CDR3 DNA reads as TGTGCCAGCAGCTGGCCCGGGACAGGGGCCTACGAGCAGTACTTC. It specifies CASSWPGTGAYEQYF.

The chain carries TRBV3-1 (or the pseudogene TRBV3-2) and TRBJ1-2, with 7 positions matching TRBD1. The CDR3 is made up of 14 amino acids. Trimming at V came to 3 bases and at J to 7 bases, leaving 8 bases not matched to a gene. From germline, CDR1 is LGHDT and CDR2 YNNKEL (reference sequence). The DNA of the CDR3 is TGTGCCAGCAGCCAGCAGGGGGATCGAGGTGGCTACACCTTC. Protein sequence: CASSQQGDRGGYTF.

This clone appeared a single time. This chain connects TRBV11-2 to TRBJ2-7, with no clear D. The CDR3 is 13 amino acids. V was pared by 1 base and J by 0 bases, with 4 bases between. CDR1 and CDR2 from the germline V gene are SGHAT and FQNNGV. This CDR3 reads CASSLGSSYEQYF. As DNA, the CDR3 is TGTGCCAGCAGCTTAGGGAGCTCCTACGAGCAGTACTTC.

The chain carries TRBV28 and TRBJ1-6, with D hard to call. The CDR3 length is 18 residues. CDR1 MDHEN and CDR2 SYDVKM come from the germline V gene. V lost 2 bases to trimming and J lost 0 bases, with 14 bases between them. The CDR3 DNA reads as TGTGCCAGCAGTTTAGGCCGGAGTAGGAGCTCCTATAATTCACCCCTCCACTTT. Residues: CASSLGRSRSSYNSPLHF.

The chain uses TRBV7-9 and TRBJ2-1; no definite D call. Trimming left V 5 bases short and J 8 bases short, with 19 bases between. Germline CDR1 SEHNR, CDR2 FQNEAQ (reference sequence). The CDR3 extends over 15 amino acids. CDR3 sequence reads: CASSPPGFEYYEQFF. The CDR3 DNA reads as TGTGCCAGCAGCCCCCCCGGTTTTGAATACTATGAGCAGTTCTTC.

The chain has TRBV19 and TRBJ1-1; D unclear. This CDR3 is 10 amino acids long. Germline CDR1 is LNHDA and CDR2 is SQIVND (reference sequence). Trimming cost V 4 bases and J 10 bases, with 7 bases left between them. CDR3: CASSRGRAFF. In DNA, the CDR3 is TGTGCCAGTAGTAGAGGGAGAGCTTTCTTT.

This clone was picked up a small number of times. The chain employs TRBV27 and TRBJ2-1; D not resolved. The CDR3 runs 14 residues. With 5 bases removed from V and 0 bases from J, the gap between germline ends came to 8 bases. In germline, CDR1 is MNHEY, CDR2 SMNVEV (reference sequence). Here the CDR3 DNA reads TGTGCCAGCAGTCCCGGTAGCTCCTACAATGAGCAGTTCTTC. Amino acids: CASSPGSSYNEQFF.

The rearrangement joins TRBV5-5 to TRBJ2-1, with TRBD2 identical over 8 bases. The CDR3 is 15 residues long. The V gene end was trimmed by 4 bases and the J gene end by 4 bases; junction bases not matched to a gene: 7. The germline gives CDR1 SGHKS, CDR2 YYEKEE (reference sequence). In nucleotides, the CDR3 is TGTGCCAGCAGCCGCGGACTAGCAGATTACAATGAGCAGTTCTTC. Translation gives CASSRGLADYNEQFF.

This clone showed up just a few times. The chain combines TRBV4-1 with TRBJ2-2, with 8 bases lining up with TRBD1. The junction had 8 bases not matched to a gene; V was cut back by 4 bases and J by 4 bases. CDR1 and CDR2 from the germline V gene are MGHRA and YSYEKL. The CDR3 has 16 amino acids. The DNA for the CDR3 is TGCGCCAGCAGCCCACCGGACAGGGCGGCCACCGGGGAGCTGTTTTTT. This translates into CASSPPDRAATGELFF.

This clone occurred a few times. The chain is built from TRBV5-1 and TRBJ2-7; a weak D match, TRBD1 (5 bases). The V and J ends lost 0 bases and 7 bases respectively, with 11 bases between them. The CDR3 runs 13 residues. Per germline, CDR1 SGHRS and CDR2 YFSETQ. CDR3 sequence (DNA): TGCGCCAGCAGCTTGGAGGGGCTTTATGAGCAGTACTTC. This encodes CASSLEGLYEQYF.